This T cell receptor (beta chain) was obtained from a study of T cell repertoires in ileal Crohn's disease. Libraries were prepared by immunoSEQ multiplex PCR; TCRdb keeps only in-frame clonotypes and omits some of them. The table includes 17,000 or so clones, about 78% detected once. This clone was observed once. Time point specified: inflamed ileum from the surgical specimen. The J segment lost 4 bases and the V segment lost 2 bases, leaving 7 bases of the junction unmatched. The CDR3 extends over 15 amino acids. CDR1 SGHTA and CDR2 FQGNSA come from the germline V gene. The sample was ileal tissue. This TCR was sampled from an adult with Crohn's disease. V usage is TRBV7-2 and J usage is TRBJ2-7, with 8 bases aligning to TRBD1. CDR3 sequence reads: CASSLTQGARYEQYF. In DNA, the CDR3 is TGTGCCAGCAGCTTAACCCAGGGGGCGCGGTACGAGCAGTACTTC.